A selection of T cell receptor beta chains follows, all from one sample in a study of cytomegalovirus exposure and HLA in healthy donors. Profiling relied on immunoSEQ multiplex PCR, and the TCRdb table lists in-frame clones only, not all of them. Of about 190,000 clones in the sample, roughly 80% were seen once. Material for sequencing was PBMCs. These TCRs come from a woman aged 18-29 years in good health and CMV-seronegative. CDR3s leave out the opening cysteine and the closing phenylalanine or tryptophan.

>TRBV7-2
ASSLAGQAQAF
>TRBV5-6
ASSLRQSSYNSPLH
>TRBV5-1
ASTFSEQGGTEAF
>TRBV5-3
ARSLETGNGETQY
>TRBV27
ASSLFWRDSGANVLT
>TRBV28
ASSLGGDSNTGELF
>TRBV5-5
ASSLVRVSYEQY
>TRBV13
ASSLGGDTEAF
>TRBV7-6
ASRPEVGQETQY
>TRBV7-9
ASSSRLAGADTQY
>TRBV6-5
ASSYAGLELETQY
>TRBV5-1
ASSFSGRENEQY
>TRBV4-3
ASSQDWGGQGNTGELF
>TRBV7-2
ASSPSLAAYNEQF
>TRBV11-2
ASSDRGLSGNTIY
>TRBV28
ASSFPGFSNTEAF
>TRBV2
ASSGRGTDTQY
>TRBV10-1
ASSETGLAGPPEQY
>TRBV7-8
ASSSGSAGGVRETQY
>TRBV4-1
ASSLTRQGARSPLH
>TRBV7-9
ASSPRGSGGKETQY
>TRBV11-2
ASSFTGVSGNSPLH
>TRBV18
ASSPGDSNSPLH
>TRBV18
ASSPTGRTDSPLH
>TRBV5-1
ASSLGGQAYEQY
>TRBV28
ASSYGQGAYNEQF
>TRBV25-1
ASSGGDRRNEKLF
>TRBV6-4
ASSGLAGEGNEQF
>TRBV30
AWNRGAVGTEAF
>TRBV28
ASRSGLNSPLH
>TRBV29-1
SVGVGGGDYNEQF
>TRBV29-1
SAGQGLTYNEQF
>TRBV5-6
ASSLATGNQPQH
>TRBV4-3
ASSQAAGAGELF